The 9 T cell receptor beta chains below all came from one sample that was sequenced in a study of breast tumors, draining lymph nodes, adjacent tissues. TCRdb called the multiplex PCR reads again in MiXCR, with one record for every CDR3 protein. This table has 15,000 or so distinct CDR3 sequences, about 45% appearing once. The sample comprised tumor-adjacent breast tissue. These receptors all stem from a female donor with breast cancer. Some clones in this sample may be carry-over from other donors' samples.

The chain couples TRBV19 to TRBJ1-2; 7 bases agree with TRBD1. The CDR3 is made up of 12 amino acids. Trimming cost V 5 bases and J 6 bases; bases outside gene matches: 3. The germline CDR1 and CDR2 sequences are LNHDA and SQIVND (reference sequence). CDR3 coding DNA: TGTGCCAGTAGTCCGGGACAGCATGGCTACACCTTC. This encodes CASSPGQHGYTF. The entire variable domain, with the rest obtained from reference TRBV19 and TRBJ1-2, is as follows: DGGITQSPKYLFRKEGQNVTLSCEQNLNHDAMYWYRQDPGQGLRLIYYSQIVNDFQKGDIAEGYSVSREKKESFPLTVTSAQKNPTAFYLCASSPGQHGYTFGSGTRLTVV.

This clonotype was detected many times. The chain has TRBV7-3 and TRBJ2-5; 9 bases agree with TRBD2. This CDR3 is built from 15 residues. CDR1 and CDR2 (germline): SGHTA, FQGTGA. The V gene end was trimmed by 2 bases and the J gene end by 4 bases; junction bases not matched to a gene: 5. CDR3 loop: CASSLGRGGPETQYF. The CDR3 DNA reads TGTGCCAGCAGCTTAGGGCGGGGGGGCCCAGAGACCCAGTACTTC.

There are many counts of this clonotype. This chain uses TRBV28 with TRBJ1-5, with D tentatively TRBD1 (5 bases). Germline loops: CDR1 MDHEN, CDR2 SYDVKM. The ends were cut back, 7 bases at V and 2 bases at J, with 12 bases in the middle. There are 14 residues in the CDR3. This CDR3 is CASNTVGGNQPQHF. CDR3 nucleotide sequence: TGTGCCAGCAACACTGTAGGGGGCAATCAGCCCCAGCATTTT.

The rearrangement joins TRBV20-1 to TRBJ2-7; 10 nucleotides line up with TRBD2. The germline gives CDR1 DFQATT, CDR2 SNEGSKA (reference sequence). The length of the CDR3 is 15 residues. After removal of 5 bases from V and 2 bases from J, the junction contained 9 bases not matched to a gene. CDR3 sequence reads: CSAQNQREGPYEQYF. The CDR3 region has the DNA TGCAGTGCTCAAAACCAGCGGGAGGGACCCTACGAGCAGTACTTC.

This clonotype has ten or more counts. This chain joins TRBV6-1 and TRBJ2-3; 11 bases fit TRBD2. With V trimmed by 4 bases and J by 1 base, 7 bases remained unmatched. Germline CDR1 MNHNS, CDR2 SASEGT. The CDR3 consists of 17 residues. The CDR3 is CASSGGLLAGGTDTQYF. In nucleotides, the CDR3 is TGTGCCAGCAGTGGGGGTTTACTAGCGGGGGGCACAGATACGCAGTATTTT.

This chain joins TRBV15 and TRBJ2-2; no definite D call. V was shortened by 3 bases and J by 3 bases, with 8 bases between the two germline ends. Per germline, CDR1 LNHNV and CDR2 YYDKDF (reference sequence). The CDR3 has 14 residues. CDR3 loop: CATSSGSDTGELFF. DNA of the CDR3: TGTGCCACCAGCAGTGGAAGTGACACCGGGGAGCTGTTTTTT.

In its sample, this clonotype was seen many times. One end of the junction is discordant with germline, which a read error may explain. This chain links TRBV5-5 with TRBJ2-7, with 7 bases that match TRBD2. Per germline, CDR1 SGHKS and CDR2 YYEKEE (reference sequence). The CDR3 length is 20 residues. The CDR3 loop is CASSLDELFAASGAQYEQHF. CDR3 coding DNA: TGTGCCAGCAGCTTGGACGAGTTGTTTGCGGCTAGCGGAGCCCAATACGAGCAGCACTTC.

This chain links TRBV2 with TRBJ1-1; D perhaps matches TRBD1 (6 bases). Germline CDR1 SNHLY, CDR2 FYNNEI. Between the trimmed V and J ends, which lost 8 bases and 10 bases, there was a span of 20 bases. The CDR3 contains 13 residues. The CDR3 nucleotides are TGTGCCAGCTCGGAGAGCGGGGGGCGCCGAGCTTTCTTT. This encodes CASSESGGRRAFF. Using reference TRBV2 and TRBJ1-1 for the parts outside the CDR3, the full variable domain is EPEVTQTPSHQVTQMGQEVILRCVPISNHLYFYWYRQILGQKVEFLVSFYNNEISEKSEIFDDQFSVERPDGSNFTLKIRSTKLEDSAMYFCASSESGGRRAFFGQGTRLTVV.

This clonotype is classed as medium-sized. The J gene is TRBJ2-3, the V gene TRBV7-3; TRBD1 or TRBD2 may be the D gene (7 bases each). Per germline, CDR1 SGHTA and CDR2 FQGTGA. The CDR3 covers 15 residues. V was shortened by 5 bases and J by 4 bases, with 16 bases between the two germline ends. The CDR3: CASSPQGGGADTQYF. CDR3 nucleotides: TGTGCCAGCAGCCCCCAGGGGGGGGGCGCAGATACGCAGTATTTT.